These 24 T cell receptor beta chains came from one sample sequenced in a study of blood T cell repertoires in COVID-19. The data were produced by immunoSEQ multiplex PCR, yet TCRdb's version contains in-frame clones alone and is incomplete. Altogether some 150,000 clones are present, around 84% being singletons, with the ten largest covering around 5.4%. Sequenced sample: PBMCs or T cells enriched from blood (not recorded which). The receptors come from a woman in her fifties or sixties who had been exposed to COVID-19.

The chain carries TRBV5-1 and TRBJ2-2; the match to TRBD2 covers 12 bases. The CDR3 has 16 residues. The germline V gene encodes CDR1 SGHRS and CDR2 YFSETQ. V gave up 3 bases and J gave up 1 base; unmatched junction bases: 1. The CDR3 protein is CASSSGLAGNTGELFF. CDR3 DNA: TGCGCCAGCAGCTCGGGACTAGCGGGGAACACCGGGGAGCTGTTTTTT.

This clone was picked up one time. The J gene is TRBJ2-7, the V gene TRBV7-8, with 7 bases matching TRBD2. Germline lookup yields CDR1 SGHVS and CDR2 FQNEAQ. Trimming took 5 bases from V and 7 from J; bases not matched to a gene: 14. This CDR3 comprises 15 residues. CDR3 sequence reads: CASSPGAGNSGEQYF. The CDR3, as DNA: TGTGCCAGCAGCCCAGGAGCGGGGAACTCAGGGGAGCAGTACTTC.

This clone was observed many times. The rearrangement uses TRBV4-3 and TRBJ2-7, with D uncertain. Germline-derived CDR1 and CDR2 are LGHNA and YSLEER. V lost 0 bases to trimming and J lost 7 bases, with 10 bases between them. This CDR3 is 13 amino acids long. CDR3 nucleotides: TGCGCCAGCAGCCAAGATCTCGGTTGGGAGCAGTACTTC. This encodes CASSQDLGWEQYF.

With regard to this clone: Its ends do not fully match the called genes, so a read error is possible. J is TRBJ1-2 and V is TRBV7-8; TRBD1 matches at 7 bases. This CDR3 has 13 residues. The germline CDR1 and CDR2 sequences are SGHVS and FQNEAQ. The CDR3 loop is CASSSKSTGDERF. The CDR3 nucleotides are TGTGCCAGCAGCTCTAAGTCAACAGGGGACGAAAGGTTC.

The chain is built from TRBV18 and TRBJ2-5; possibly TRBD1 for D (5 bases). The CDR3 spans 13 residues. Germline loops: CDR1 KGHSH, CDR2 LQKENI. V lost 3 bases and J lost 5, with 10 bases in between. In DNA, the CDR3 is TGTGCCAGCTCACCCCGGCAGGGTGAGACCCAGTACTTC. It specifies CASSPRQGETQYF.

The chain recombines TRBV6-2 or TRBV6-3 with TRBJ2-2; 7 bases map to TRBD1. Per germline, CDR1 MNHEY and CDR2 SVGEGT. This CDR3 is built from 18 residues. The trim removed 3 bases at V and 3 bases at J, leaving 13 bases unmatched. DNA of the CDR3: TGTGCCAGCAGTTATCCCGTGACAGGGACCAGAGACACCGGGGAGCTGTTTTTT. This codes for CASSYPVTGTRDTGELFF.

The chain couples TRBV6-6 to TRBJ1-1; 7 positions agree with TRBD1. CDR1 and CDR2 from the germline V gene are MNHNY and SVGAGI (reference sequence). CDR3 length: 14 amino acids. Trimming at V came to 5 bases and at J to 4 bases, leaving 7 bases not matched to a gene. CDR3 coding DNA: TGTGCCAGCAGTAACAGGGGTCGGAGCACTGAAGCTTTCTTT. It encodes CASSNRGRSTEAFF.

The CDR3 bases are TGTGCCAGCAGTGAACCGACAGGGCACTACGACAATGAGCAGTTCTTC. This sequence encodes CASSEPTGHYDNEQFF. The chain is built from TRBV25-1 and TRBJ2-1, with 7 nucleotides matching TRBD1. CDR3 length: 16 residues. V trimming: 2 bases; J trimming: 5 bases; junction bases outside the gene matches: 9. Per germline, CDR1 MGHDK and CDR2 SYGVNS.

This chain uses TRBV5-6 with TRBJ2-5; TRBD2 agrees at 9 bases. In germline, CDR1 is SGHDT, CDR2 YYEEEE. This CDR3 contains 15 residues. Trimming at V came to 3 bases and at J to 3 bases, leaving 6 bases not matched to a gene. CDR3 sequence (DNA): TGTGCCAGCAGCTACGGAGCGGGGGGAGAAGAGACCCAGTACTTC. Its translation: CASSYGAGGEETQYF.

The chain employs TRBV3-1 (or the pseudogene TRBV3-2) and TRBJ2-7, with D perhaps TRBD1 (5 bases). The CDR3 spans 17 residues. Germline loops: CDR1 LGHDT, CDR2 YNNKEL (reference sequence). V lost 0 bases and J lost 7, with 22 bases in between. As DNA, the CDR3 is TGTGCCAGCAGCCAAGATTGGTCGATCGGTAGGGGCGAGGAGCAGTACTTC. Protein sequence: CASSQDWSIGRGEEQYF.

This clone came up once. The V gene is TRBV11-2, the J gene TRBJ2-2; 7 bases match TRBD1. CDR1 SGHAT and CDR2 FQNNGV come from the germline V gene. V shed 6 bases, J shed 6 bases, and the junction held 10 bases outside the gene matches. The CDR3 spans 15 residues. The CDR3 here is CASRILQGQAGELFF. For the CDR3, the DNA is TGTGCCAGCAGGATTTTACAGGGGCAGGCCGGGGAGCTGTTTTTT.

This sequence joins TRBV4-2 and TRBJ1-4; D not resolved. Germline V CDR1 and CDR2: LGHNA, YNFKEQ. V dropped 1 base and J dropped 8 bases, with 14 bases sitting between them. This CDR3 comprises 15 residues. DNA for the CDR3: TGTGCCAGCAGCCAAGTGGGAGGGCGAGAGGAAAAACTGTTTTTT. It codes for CASSQVGGREEKLFF.

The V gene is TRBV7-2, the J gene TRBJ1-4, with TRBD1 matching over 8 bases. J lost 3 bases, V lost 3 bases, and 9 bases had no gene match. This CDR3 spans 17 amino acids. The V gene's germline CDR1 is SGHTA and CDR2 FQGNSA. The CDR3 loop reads CASSLSQGVVANEKLFF. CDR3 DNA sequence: TGTGCCAGCAGCTTGTCACAGGGGGTAGTAGCTAATGAAAAACTGTTTTTT.

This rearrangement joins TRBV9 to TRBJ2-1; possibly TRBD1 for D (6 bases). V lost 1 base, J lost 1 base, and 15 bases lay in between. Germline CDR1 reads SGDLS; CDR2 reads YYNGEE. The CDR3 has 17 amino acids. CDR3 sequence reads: CASSVPPRGGSYNEQFF. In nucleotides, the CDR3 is TGTGCCAGCAGCGTACCTCCCAGGGGTGGATCCTACAATGAGCAGTTCTTC.

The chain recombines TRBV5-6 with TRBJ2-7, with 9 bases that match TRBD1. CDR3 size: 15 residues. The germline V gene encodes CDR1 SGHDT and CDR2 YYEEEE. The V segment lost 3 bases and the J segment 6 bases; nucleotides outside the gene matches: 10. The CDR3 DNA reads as TGTGCCAGCAGCTCCCAGGGACAGGGTCCCCGCGAGCAGTACTTC. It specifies CASSSQGQGPREQYF.

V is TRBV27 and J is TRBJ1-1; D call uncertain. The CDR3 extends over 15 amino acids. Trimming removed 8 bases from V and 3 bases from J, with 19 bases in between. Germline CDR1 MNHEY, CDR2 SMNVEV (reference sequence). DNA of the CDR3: TGTGCCAGCCGGTTCCTGGGAGAGGCCTACACTGAAGCTTTCTTT. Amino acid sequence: CASRFLGEAYTEAFF.

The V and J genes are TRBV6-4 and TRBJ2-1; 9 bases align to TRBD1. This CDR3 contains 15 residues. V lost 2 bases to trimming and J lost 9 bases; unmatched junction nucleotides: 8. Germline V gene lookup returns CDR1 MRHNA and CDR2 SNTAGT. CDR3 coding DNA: TGTGCCAGCAGTGACCATCCGGGACAGGGTAGTGAGCAGTTCTTC. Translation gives CASSDHPGQGSEQFF.

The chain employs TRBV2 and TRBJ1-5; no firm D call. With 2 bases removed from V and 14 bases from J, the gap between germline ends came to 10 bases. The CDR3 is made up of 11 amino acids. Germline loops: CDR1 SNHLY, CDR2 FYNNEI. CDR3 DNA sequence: TGTGCCAGCAGTGAAAGGGCGGGGAAGCATTTT. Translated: CASSERAGKHF.

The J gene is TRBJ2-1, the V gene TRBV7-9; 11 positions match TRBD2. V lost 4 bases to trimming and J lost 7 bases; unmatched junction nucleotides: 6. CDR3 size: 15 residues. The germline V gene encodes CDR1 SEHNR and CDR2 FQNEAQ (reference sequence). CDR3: CASSYGTSGPNEQFF. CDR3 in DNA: TGTGCCAGCAGCTACGGGACTAGCGGACCTAATGAGCAGTTCTTC.

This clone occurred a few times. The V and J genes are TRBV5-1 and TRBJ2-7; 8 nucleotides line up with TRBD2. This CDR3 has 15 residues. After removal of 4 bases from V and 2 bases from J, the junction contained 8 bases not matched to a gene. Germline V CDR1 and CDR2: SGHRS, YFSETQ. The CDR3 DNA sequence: TGCGCCAGCAGCAGCAATAGCGGGACAACCTACGAGCAGTACTTC. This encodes CASSSNSGTTYEQYF.

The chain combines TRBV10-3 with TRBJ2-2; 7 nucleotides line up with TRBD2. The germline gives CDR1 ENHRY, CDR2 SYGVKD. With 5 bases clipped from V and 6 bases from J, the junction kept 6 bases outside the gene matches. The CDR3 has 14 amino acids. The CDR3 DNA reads TGTGCCATCAGTAGCGGGGCGGAGGCCGGGGAGCTGTTTTTT. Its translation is CAISSGAEAGELFF.

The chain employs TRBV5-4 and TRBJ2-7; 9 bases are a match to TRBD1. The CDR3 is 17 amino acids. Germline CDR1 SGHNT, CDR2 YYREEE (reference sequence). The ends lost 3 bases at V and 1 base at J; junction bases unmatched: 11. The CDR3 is CASSSGTGKGQSYEQYF. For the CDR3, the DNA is TGTGCCAGCAGCTCCGGGACAGGGAAAGGTCAGTCCTACGAGCAGTACTTC.

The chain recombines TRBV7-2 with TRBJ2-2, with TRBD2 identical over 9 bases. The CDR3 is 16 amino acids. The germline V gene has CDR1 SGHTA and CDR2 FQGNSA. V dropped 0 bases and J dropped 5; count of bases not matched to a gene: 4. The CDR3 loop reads CASSLASGGLTGELFF. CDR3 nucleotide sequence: TGTGCCAGCAGCTTAGCTAGCGGGGGCTTGACCGGGGAGCTGTTTTTT.

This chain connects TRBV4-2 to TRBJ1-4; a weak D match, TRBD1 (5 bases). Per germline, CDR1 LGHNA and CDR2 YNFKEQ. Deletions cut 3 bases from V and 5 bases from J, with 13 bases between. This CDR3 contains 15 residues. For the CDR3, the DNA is TGTGCCAGCAGCCACCAATTAGACAGAAATGAAAAACTGTTTTTT. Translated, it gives CASSHQLDRNEKLFF.